The 11 T cell receptor beta chains given below trace back to one sample, sequenced in a study of siplizumab effects on memory and regulatory T cells. Sequenced by immunoSEQ multiplex PCR; TCRdb stores in-frame clones only, minus some. This sample yields over 85,000 clones, of which 80% to 95% are seen a single time; 1% to 1.5% belongs to the top ten. Sequences were obtained from CD4+ T cells sorted from blood. All receptors derive from a human donor in good health.

The chain recombines TRBV6-6 with TRBJ1-4; D remains unclear. The CDR3 is 15 amino acids. Trimming cost V 6 bases and J 0 bases, with 11 bases left between them. CDR1 is MNHNY, CDR2 SVGAGI, per germline (reference sequence). In DNA, the CDR3 is TGTGCCAGCAGAGTGGACGGAGCAACTAATGAAAAACTGTTTTTT. Translating gives CASRVDGATNEKLFF.

The CDR3 loop reads CASSNTAGTDTQYF. CDR3 bases: TGCGCCAGCAGCAACACGGCGGGCACAGATACGCAGTATTTT. This rearrangement joins TRBV5-1 to TRBJ2-3; D is unresolved. V was pared by 4 bases and J by 1 base, with 10 bases between. The V gene's germline CDR1 is SGHRS and CDR2 YFSETQ. There are 14 residues in the CDR3. The complete variable domain, with remaining parts taken from reference TRBV5-1 and TRBJ2-3, reads KAGVTQTPRYLIKTRGQQVTLSCSPISGHRSVSWYQQTPGQGLQFLFEYFSETQRNKGNFPGRFSGRQFSNSRSEMNVSTLELGDSALYLCASSNTAGTDTQYFGPGTRLTVL.

The V call is TRBV27, the J call TRBJ2-3; a possible D gene is TRBD2 (5 bases). V dropped 6 bases and J dropped 0 bases, with 10 bases sitting between them. This CDR3 contains 14 residues. Germline V lookup: CDR1 MNHEY, CDR2 SMNVEV (reference sequence). CDR3 in amino acids: CASRSGVSTDTQYF. The CDR3 DNA reads TGTGCCAGCAGGTCCGGGGTAAGCACAGATACGCAGTATTTT.

This chain joins TRBV6-6 and TRBJ1-1; 10 bases line up with TRBD1. This CDR3 is built from 13 residues. V gave up 5 bases and J gave up 8 bases; unmatched junction bases: 5. Germline lookup yields CDR1 MNHNY and CDR2 SVGAGI (reference sequence). The CDR3 DNA reads as TGTGCCAGCAGTGGACAGGGGGGGTCAGAAGCTTTCTTT. This encodes CASSGQGGSEAFF.

This chain uses TRBV6-6 with TRBJ1-3; D is perhaps TRBD1 (5 bases). Per germline, CDR1 MNHNY and CDR2 SVGAGI (reference sequence). The CDR3 has 15 residues. The V gene lost 4 bases and the J gene lost 1 base, with 11 bases spanning the gap. CDR3 region: CASSFDRASGNTIYF. In nucleotides, the CDR3 is TGTGCCAGCAGTTTCGACAGAGCATCTGGAAACACCATATATTTT.

This rearrangement joins TRBV19 to TRBJ2-1, with D perhaps TRBD1 (5 bases). CDR1 is LNHDA, CDR2 SQIVND, per germline (reference sequence). The germline V and J ends were trimmed by 4 bases and 6 bases, with 10 bases remaining between them. The CDR3 totals 13 residues. The CDR3 region has the DNA TGTGCCAGTAGTACGGCTAGGGGCAATGAGCAGTTCTTC. It translates to CASSTARGNEQFF.

V usage is TRBV5-4 and J usage is TRBJ2-7; D perhaps matches TRBD2 (6 bases). The CDR3 totals 13 residues. The ends were cut back, 2 bases at V and 4 bases at J, with 10 bases in the middle. Germline lookup yields CDR1 SGHNT and CDR2 YYREEE (reference sequence). CDR3 amino acids: CASSFGGEYEQYF. CDR3 sequence (DNA): TGTGCCAGCAGCTTCGGCGGGGAATACGAGCAGTACTTC.

This sequence joins TRBV6-6 and TRBJ2-5; either TRBD1 or TRBD2 may fit D (6 bases each). V was cut by 5 bases and J by 2 bases, with 15 bases left in between. Germline loops: CDR1 MNHNY, CDR2 SVGAGI (reference sequence). This CDR3 is built from 15 residues. CDR3 bases: TGTGCCAGCAGTCGGAGGGGGGTTAGGCAAGAGACCCAGTACTTC. This sequence encodes CASSRRGVRQETQYF.

The chain joins TRBV12-5 to TRBJ2-1; D unclear. Germline V CDR1 and CDR2: LGHNT, FRNRAP. This CDR3 spans 14 amino acids. V lost 7 bases and J 0 bases, leaving 10 bases between the germline ends. CDR3 DNA: TGTGCTAGTGTCCCCTCCGGCTCCTACAATGAGCAGTTCTTC. This sequence encodes CASVPSGSYNEQFF. Together with reference TRBV12-5 and TRBJ2-1, the CDR3 gives the full variable domain: DARVTQTPRHKVTEMGQEVTMRCQPILGHNTVFWYRQTMMQGLELLAYFRNRAPLDDSGMPKDRFSAEMPDATLATLKIQPSEPRDSAVYFCASVPSGSYNEQFFGPGTRLTVL.

The chain has TRBV6-4 and TRBJ2-7; D is unclear. Germline values: CDR1 MRHNA, CDR2 SNTAGT. V was trimmed by 9 bases and J by 7 bases, leaving 19 bases between them. This CDR3 region has 13 residues. For the CDR3, the DNA is TGTGCCAGGGACGGTAAAGAGGTCCGGGAGCAGTACTTC. Amino acids: CARDGKEVREQYF.

This clone was seen once. The genes are TRBV5-8 and TRBJ2-1, with D possibly matching TRBD1 (5 bases). The CDR3 covers 13 residues. Germline CDR1 and CDR2: SGHTS and YDEGEE. V lost 4 bases, J lost 5 bases, and 10 bases lay in between. Here the CDR3 DNA reads TGTGCCAGCAGCCCCCGACAGAACAATGAGCAGTTCTTC. It encodes CASSPRQNNEQFF.